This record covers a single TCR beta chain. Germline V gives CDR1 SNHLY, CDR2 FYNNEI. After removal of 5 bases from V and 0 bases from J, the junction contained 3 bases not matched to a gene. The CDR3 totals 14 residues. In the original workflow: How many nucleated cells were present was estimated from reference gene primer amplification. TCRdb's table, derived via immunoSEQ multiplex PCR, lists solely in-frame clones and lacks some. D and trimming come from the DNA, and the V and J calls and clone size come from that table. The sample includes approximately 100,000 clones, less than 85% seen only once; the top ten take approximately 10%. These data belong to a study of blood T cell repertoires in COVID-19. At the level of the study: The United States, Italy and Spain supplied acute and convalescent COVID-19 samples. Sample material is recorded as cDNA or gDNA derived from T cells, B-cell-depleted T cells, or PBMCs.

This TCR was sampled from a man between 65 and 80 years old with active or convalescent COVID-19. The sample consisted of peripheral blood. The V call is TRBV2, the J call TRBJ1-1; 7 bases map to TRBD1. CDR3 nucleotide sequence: TGTGCCAGCAGTTACAGGGGAATGAACACTGAAGCTTTCTTT. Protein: CASSYRGMNTEAFF.